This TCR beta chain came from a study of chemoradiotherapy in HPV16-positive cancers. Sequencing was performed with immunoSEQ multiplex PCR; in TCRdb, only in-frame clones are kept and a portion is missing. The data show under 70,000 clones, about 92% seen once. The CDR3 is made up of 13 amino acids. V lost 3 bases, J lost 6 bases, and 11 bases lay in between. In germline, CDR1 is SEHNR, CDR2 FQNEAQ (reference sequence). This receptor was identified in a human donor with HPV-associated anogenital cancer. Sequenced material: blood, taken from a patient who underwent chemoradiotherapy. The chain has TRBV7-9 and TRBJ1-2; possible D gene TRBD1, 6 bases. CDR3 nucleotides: TGTGCCAGCAGCTTCGGCAGGGGAGATGGCTACACCTTC. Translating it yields CASSFGRGDGYTF.